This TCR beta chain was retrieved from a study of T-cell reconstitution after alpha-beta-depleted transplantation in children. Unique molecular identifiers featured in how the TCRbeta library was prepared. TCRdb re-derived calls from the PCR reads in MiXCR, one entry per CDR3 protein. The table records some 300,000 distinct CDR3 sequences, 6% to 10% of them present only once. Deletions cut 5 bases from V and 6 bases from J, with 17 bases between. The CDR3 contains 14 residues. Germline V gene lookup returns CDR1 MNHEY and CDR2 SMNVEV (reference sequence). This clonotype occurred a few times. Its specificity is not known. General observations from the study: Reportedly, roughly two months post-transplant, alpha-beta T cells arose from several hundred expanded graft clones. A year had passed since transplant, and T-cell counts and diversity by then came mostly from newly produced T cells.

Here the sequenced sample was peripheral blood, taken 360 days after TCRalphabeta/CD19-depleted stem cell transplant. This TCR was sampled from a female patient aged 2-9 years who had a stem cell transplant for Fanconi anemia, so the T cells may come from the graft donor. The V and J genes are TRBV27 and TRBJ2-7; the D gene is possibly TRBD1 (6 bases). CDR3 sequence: CASSTSGEGGEQYF. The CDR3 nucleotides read TGTGCCAGCAGTACTTCAGGGGAAGGTGGCGAGCAGTACTTC.